This passage covers 18 T cell receptor beta chains from one sample sequenced in a study of PD-1 blockade in classical Hodgkin lymphoma. The time point is: cycle 4 day 1 (C4D1), after less than 7 weeks of nivolumab. Patients all relapsed after autologous stem cell transplantation, and there was variation in brentuximab vedotin exposure. Profiling relied on immunoSEQ multiplex PCR, and the TCRdb table lists in-frame clones only, not all of them. The sample has 20,000 to 25,000 clones; roughly 70% are singletons. The sequenced sample was peripheral blood mononuclear cells (PBMCs), obtained before the fourth cycle of nivolumab. These receptors originate from a human donor with classical Hodgkin lymphoma.

This clone was seen a handful of times. The chain carries TRBV4-3 and TRBJ1-2; TRBD1 might be the D (5 bases). The V gene's germline CDR1 is LGHNA and CDR2 YSLEER. Trimming took 0 bases from V and 3 from J, leaving 14 bases between them. CDR3 length: 16 amino acids. CDR3 sequence: CASSQDSYRIDYGYTF. The CDR3 nucleotides read TGCGCCAGCAGCCAAGATTCCTACAGGATAGACTATGGCTACACCTTC.

This clone has only a few counts. The chain links TRBV13 to TRBJ2-7, with 9 nucleotides matching TRBD2. The CDR3 runs to 16 residues. In germline, CDR1 is PRHDT, CDR2 FYEKMQ (reference sequence). J lost 2 bases, V lost 5 bases, and 10 bases had no gene match. The CDR3 region has the DNA TGTGCCAGCAGCGCTACGGGGCGGGAGGGCCCCTACGAGCAGTACTTC. The encoded protein is CASSATGREGPYEQYF.

The chain employs TRBV19 and TRBJ2-2, with TRBD1 identical over 8 bases. The V gene's germline CDR1 is LNHDA and CDR2 SQIVND (reference sequence). The CDR3 loop spans 15 amino acids. The V segment lost 8 bases and the J segment 1 base; nucleotides outside the gene matches: 6. In nucleotides, the CDR3 is TGTGCCAGTGTAAAGGGACAGGTGAACACCGGGGAGCTGTTTTTT. The encoded protein is CASVKGQVNTGELFF.

This clone is termed medium-sized (0.01 to 0.1%). The gene calls are TRBV7-9 and TRBJ1-1; no firm D call. The germline CDR1 and CDR2 sequences are SEHNR and FQNEAQ (reference sequence). V dropped 2 bases and J dropped 5 bases, with 12 bases sitting between them. There are 14 residues in the CDR3. CDR3 nucleotide sequence: TGTGCCAGCAGCTTACCGGGAGAATGGACTGAAGCTTTCTTT. Encoded protein: CASSLPGEWTEAFF.

The genes are TRBV19 and TRBJ1-1, with no clear D. The CDR3 is 14 amino acids. The germline V and J ends were trimmed by 8 bases and 1 base, with 14 bases remaining between them. Germline CDR1 reads LNHDA; CDR2 reads SQIVND (reference sequence). CDR3 bases: TGTGCCAGTGGAGTATGGAATACGAACACTGAAGCTTTCTTT. Translation: CASGVWNTNTEAFF.

The chain joins TRBV10-3 to TRBJ1-1; 9 nucleotides align to TRBD1. The junction had 3 bases not matched to a gene; V was cut back by 6 bases and J by 1 base. Germline V gives CDR1 ENHRY, CDR2 SYGVKD. This CDR3 spans 14 amino acids. The CDR3 sequence is CAISTDRGNTEAFF. DNA for the CDR3: TGTGCCATCAGCACGGACAGGGGGAACACTGAAGCTTTCTTT.

The CDR3 here is CASSLVAGAVEQYF. The CDR3 DNA follows: TGTGCCAGCAGCTTAGTGGCGGGGGCTGTCGAGCAGTACTTC. The gene calls are TRBV7-6 and TRBJ2-7; D perhaps matches TRBD2 (7 bases). The CDR3 runs to 14 residues. CDR1 and CDR2 from the germline V gene are SGHVS and FNYEAQ. Deletions cut 1 base from V and 6 bases from J, with 13 bases between.

The chain recombines TRBV7-3 with TRBJ2-1, with 13 positions matching TRBD2. The CDR3 has 14 residues. The V segment lost 5 bases and the J segment 10 bases; nucleotides outside the gene matches: 5. The germline CDR1 and CDR2 sequences are SGHTA and FQGTGA. CDR3 DNA sequence: TGTGCCAGCAGCACGGGACTAGCGGGAAACGAGCAGTTCTTC. Its translation is CASSTGLAGNEQFF.

The chain carries TRBV19 and TRBJ2-7; TRBD1 matches at 9 bases. The J segment lost 2 bases and the V segment lost 3 bases, leaving 2 bases of the junction unmatched. This CDR3 has 14 residues. Germline V CDR1 and CDR2: LNHDA, SQIVND (reference sequence). CDR3: CASSIGTGTYEQYF. The CDR3 DNA sequence: TGTGCCAGTAGTATCGGGACAGGGACCTACGAGCAGTACTTC.

The chain has TRBV6-5 and TRBJ2-7; 10 bases are a match to TRBD2. Germline assignment: CDR1 MNHEY and CDR2 SVGAGI. V was clipped by 8 bases and J by 3 bases; unmatched bases: 10. The CDR3 length is 15 residues. This CDR3 reads CASGQSGRAYYEQYF. CDR3 DNA: TGTGCCAGCGGGCAGAGCGGGAGGGCCTACTACGAGCAGTACTTC.

The V call is TRBV30, the J call TRBJ1-2; D may be TRBD1 (6 bases). Germline lookup yields CDR1 GTSNPN and CDR2 SVGIG (reference sequence). This CDR3 is 17 amino acids long. V was trimmed by 3 bases and J by 2 bases, leaving 22 bases between them. CDR3 sequence reads: CAWREMMGQNGNYGYTF. CDR3 nucleotides: TGTGCCTGGAGGGAAATGATGGGACAAAACGGGAACTATGGCTACACCTTC. The whole variable domain, remainder taken from reference TRBV30 and TRBJ1-2, is SQTIHQWPATLVQPVGSPLSLECTVEGTSNPNLYWYRQAAGRGLQLLFYSVGIGQISSEVPQNLSASRPQDRQFILSSKKLLLSDSGFYLCAWREMMGQNGNYGYTFGSGTRLTVV.

The V and J genes are TRBV15 and TRBJ2-7, with 9 positions matching TRBD1. The CDR3 runs to 15 residues. V was pared by 3 bases and J by 6 bases, with 9 bases of the junction left unmatched. Germline V CDR1 and CDR2: LNHNV, YYDKDF (reference sequence). CDR3 nucleotide sequence: TGTGCCACCAGCAGCACCGGGACAGGGATCCTCGAGCAGTACTTC. This codes for CATSSTGTGILEQYF.

This clone was counted only a few times. This chain joins TRBV19 and TRBJ2-5; tentatively, D is TRBD1 (6 bases). The CDR3 spans 15 residues. Germline CDR1 LNHDA, CDR2 SQIVND (reference sequence). V was trimmed by 3 bases and J by 3 bases, leaving 14 bases between them. The CDR3 DNA follows: TGTGCCAGTAGTATGTCATACAGGGTAAAAGAGACCCAGTACTTC. Translated, it gives CASSMSYRVKETQYF.

In this sample, this clone turned up once. The gene calls are TRBV6-5 and TRBJ1-2; D is perhaps TRBD1 (6 bases). The CDR3 has 14 residues. Germline CDR1 MNHEY, CDR2 SVGAGI. Between the trimmed V and J ends, which lost 5 bases and 3 bases, there was a span of 13 bases. The CDR3 nucleotides read TGTGCCAGCAGTAGGTCGACAGGATACTATGGCTACACCTTC. The encoded protein is CASSRSTGYYGYTF.

There are a few counts of this clone. V and J are TRBV13 and TRBJ2-1, with 8 bases aligning to TRBD1. The CDR3 has 15 residues. Germline CDR1 reads PRHDT; CDR2 reads FYEKMQ (reference sequence). After removal of 6 bases from V and 3 bases from J, the junction contained 7 bases not matched to a gene. CDR3 coding DNA: TGTGCCAGCAGAAGGACAGGGTACGTCTACAATGAGCAGTTCTTC. This gives the protein CASRRTGYVYNEQFF.

The table lists this clone with a count of one. V is TRBV7-9 and J is TRBJ2-5, with D possibly being TRBD2 (5 bases). V was cut by 1 base and J by 3 bases, with 6 bases left in between. The CDR3 has 13 residues. Germline loops: CDR1 SEHNR, CDR2 FQNEAQ (reference sequence). The CDR3, as DNA: TGTGCCAGCAGCTTAGTCGGGGAAGAGACCCAGTACTTC. Encoded protein: CASSLVGEETQYF.

The CDR3, as DNA: TGTGCCAGCAGCTTAGGTACGGGAGGGCCGTACAATGAGCAGTTCTTC. Its protein product is CASSLGTGGPYNEQFF. The chain joins TRBV7-9 to TRBJ2-1; 8 positions agree with TRBD2. Germline values: CDR1 SEHNR, CDR2 FQNEAQ (reference sequence). This CDR3 comprises 16 residues. Trimming removed 1 base from V and 4 bases from J; junction bases left unmatched: 6.

The rearrangement links TRBV15 to TRBJ1-4, with D possibly being TRBD1 (6 bases). The germline gives CDR1 LNHNV, CDR2 YYDKDF (reference sequence). The CDR3 loop spans 14 amino acids. The V and J ends lost 0 bases and 4 bases respectively, with 6 bases between them. The CDR3 is CATSREQGNEKLFF. The CDR3 coding sequence is TGTGCCACCAGCAGAGAACAGGGTAATGAAAAACTGTTTTTT.